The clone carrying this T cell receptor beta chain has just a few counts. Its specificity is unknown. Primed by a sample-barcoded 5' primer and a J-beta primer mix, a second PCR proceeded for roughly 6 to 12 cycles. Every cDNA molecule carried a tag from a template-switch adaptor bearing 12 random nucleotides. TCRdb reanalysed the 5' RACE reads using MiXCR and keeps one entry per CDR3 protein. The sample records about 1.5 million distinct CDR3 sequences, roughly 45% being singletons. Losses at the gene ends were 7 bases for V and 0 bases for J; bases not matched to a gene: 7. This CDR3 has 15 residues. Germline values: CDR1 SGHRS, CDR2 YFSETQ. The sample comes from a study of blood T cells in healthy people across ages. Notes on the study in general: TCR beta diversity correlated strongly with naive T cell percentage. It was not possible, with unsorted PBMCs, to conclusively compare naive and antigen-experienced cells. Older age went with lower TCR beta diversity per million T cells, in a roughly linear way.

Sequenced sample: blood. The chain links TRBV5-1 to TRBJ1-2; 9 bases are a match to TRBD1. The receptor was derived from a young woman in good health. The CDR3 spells CASYEGQGANYGYTF. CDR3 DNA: TGCGCCAGCTACGAGGGACAGGGAGCTAACTATGGCTACACCTTC.